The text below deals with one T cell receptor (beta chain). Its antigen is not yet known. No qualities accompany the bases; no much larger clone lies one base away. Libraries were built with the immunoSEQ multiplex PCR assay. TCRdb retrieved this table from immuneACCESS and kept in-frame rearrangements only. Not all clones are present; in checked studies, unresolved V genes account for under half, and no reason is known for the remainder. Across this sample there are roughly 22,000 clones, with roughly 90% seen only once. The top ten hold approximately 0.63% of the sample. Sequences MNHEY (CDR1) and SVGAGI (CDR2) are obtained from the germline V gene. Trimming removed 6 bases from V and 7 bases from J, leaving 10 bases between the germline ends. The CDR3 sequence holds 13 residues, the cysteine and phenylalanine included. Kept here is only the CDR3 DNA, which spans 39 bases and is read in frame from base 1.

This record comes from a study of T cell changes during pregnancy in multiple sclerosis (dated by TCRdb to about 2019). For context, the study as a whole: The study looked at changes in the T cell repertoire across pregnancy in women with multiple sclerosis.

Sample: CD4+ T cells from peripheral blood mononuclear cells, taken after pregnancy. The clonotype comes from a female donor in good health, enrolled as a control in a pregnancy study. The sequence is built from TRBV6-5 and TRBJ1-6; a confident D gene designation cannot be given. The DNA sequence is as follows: TGTGCCAGCAGCCCCCGGAGCAATTCACCCCTCCACTTT. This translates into CASSPRSNSPLHF.